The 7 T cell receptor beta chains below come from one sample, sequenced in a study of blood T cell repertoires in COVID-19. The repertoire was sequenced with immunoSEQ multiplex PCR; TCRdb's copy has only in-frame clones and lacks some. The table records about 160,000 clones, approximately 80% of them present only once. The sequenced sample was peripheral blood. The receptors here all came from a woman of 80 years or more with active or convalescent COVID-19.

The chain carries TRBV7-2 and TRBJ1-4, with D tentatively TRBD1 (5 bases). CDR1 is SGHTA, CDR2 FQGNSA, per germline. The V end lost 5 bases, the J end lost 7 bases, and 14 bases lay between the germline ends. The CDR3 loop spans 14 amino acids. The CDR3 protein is CASSPTGGIEKLFF. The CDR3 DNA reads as TGTGCCAGCAGCCCGACCGGGGGGATTGAAAAACTGTTTTTT.

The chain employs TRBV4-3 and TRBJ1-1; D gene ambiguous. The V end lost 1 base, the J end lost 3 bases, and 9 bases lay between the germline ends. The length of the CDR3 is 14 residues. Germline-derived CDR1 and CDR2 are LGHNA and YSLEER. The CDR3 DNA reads TGCGCCAGCAGCCAAGCGGGGAGGCACACTGAAGCTTTCTTT. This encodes CASSQAGRHTEAFF.

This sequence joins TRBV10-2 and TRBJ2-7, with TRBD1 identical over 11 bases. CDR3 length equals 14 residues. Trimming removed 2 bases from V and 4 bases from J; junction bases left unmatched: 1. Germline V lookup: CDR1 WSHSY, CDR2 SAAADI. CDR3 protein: CASSEGTGGYEQYF. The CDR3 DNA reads TGCGCCAGCAGTGAGGGGACAGGGGGGTACGAGCAGTACTTC.

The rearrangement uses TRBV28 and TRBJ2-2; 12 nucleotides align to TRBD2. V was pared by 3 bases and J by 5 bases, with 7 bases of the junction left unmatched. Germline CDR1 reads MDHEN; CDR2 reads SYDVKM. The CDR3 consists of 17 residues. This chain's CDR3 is CASSLSTSGGWTGELFF. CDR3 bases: TGTGCCAGCAGTTTGTCGACTAGCGGGGGATGGACCGGGGAGCTGTTTTTT. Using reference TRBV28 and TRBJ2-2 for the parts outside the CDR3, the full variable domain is DVKVTQSSRYLVKRTGEKVFLECVQDMDHENMFWYRQDPGLGLRLIYFSYDVKMKEKGDIPEGYSVSREKKERFSLILESASTNQTSMYLCASSLSTSGGWTGELFFGEGSRLTVL.

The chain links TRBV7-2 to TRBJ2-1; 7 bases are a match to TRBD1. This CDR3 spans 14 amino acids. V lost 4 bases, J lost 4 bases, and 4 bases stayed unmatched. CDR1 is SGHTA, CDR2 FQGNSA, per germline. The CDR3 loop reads CASSSPGQYNEQFF. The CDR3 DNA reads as TGTGCCAGCAGCTCCCCGGGACAGTACAATGAGCAGTTCTTC.

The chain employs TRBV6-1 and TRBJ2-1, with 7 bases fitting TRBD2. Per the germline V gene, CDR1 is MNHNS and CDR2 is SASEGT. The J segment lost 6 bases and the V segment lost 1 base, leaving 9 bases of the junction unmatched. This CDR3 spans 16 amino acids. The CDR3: CASSEGYGLVSNEQFF. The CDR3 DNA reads TGTGCCAGCAGTGAAGGGTATGGACTAGTGAGCAATGAGCAGTTCTTC.

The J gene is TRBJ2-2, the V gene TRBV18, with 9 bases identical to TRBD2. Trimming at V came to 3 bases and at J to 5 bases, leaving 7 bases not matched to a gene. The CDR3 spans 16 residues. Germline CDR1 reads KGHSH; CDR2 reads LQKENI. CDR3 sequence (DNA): TGTGCCAGCTCACCTCGAGCGGGGGGAAGTACCGGGGAGCTGTTTTTT. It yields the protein CASSPRAGGSTGELFF.